This T cell receptor beta chain stems from a study of cytomegalovirus exposure and HLA in healthy donors. This clone has only one observation. Its antigen is still unknown. Method: immunoSEQ multiplex PCR; TCRdb's copy keeps in-frame clones and lacks some. The repertoire holds 150,000 to 200,000 clones, with about 81% as singletons. Overall study results and limits: The study listed some 160 cytomegalovirus-associated TCR beta chains. Reported performance of the classifier showed diagnosis of cytomegalovirus status with high specificity and sensitivity. Rarity marked most TCR sequences, yet some public TCRs occurred in many donors.

The germline gives CDR1 LNHDA, CDR2 SQIVND (reference sequence). Trimming pared 8 bases from V and 3 bases from J, leaving 13 bases between. The CDR3 extends over 13 amino acids. Donors came from a validation cohort of about 110 subjects, distinct from the first 666-subject cohort. The material sequenced was PBMCs. This clonotype was obtained from a woman aged 30 to 39 in good health and CMV-seronegative. V is TRBV19 and J is TRBJ1-1; D may be TRBD1 (5 bases). The CDR3 protein is CASAPQGDTEAFF. In nucleotides, the CDR3 is TGTGCCAGTGCCCCTCAAGGGGACACTGAAGCTTTCTTT.